This TCR beta chain was recorded in a study of post-analysis software for immune sequencing data. Prepared TCR beta cDNA libraries contained unique molecular identifiers. About 500,000 cDNA molecules were obtained from roughly 1 to 10 million T cells. TCRdb reprocessed the PCR reads via MiXCR and lists one record per CDR3 protein. This sample carries 250,000 to 300,000 distinct CDR3 sequences, around 34% of them seen once, and the ten largest clones take under 5.5%. V shed 3 bases and J shed 2 bases, with 12 bases lying between them. CDR3 length equals 16 residues. Germline lookup yields CDR1 KGHDR and CDR2 SFDVKD. Whole-study results and caveats: Compared with controls, patients had more of five TRBV segments, including TRBV5-6, TRBV5-1 and TRBV20-1. Among multiple sclerosis patients, normalized Chao1 diversity was significantly below that of controls.

Regarding this clonotype: Its antigen is unknown.

This sequence originates from a girl aged 10-17 years with multiple sclerosis. This chain joins TRBV24-1 and TRBJ2-2; no firm D call. The sample consisted of blood. CDR3 loop: CATSDNSIFNTGELFF. The CDR3 DNA sequence: TGTGCCACCAGTGATAATTCGATCTTCAACACCGGGGAGCTGTTTTTT.